The present TCR beta chain was sequenced within a study of T-cell memory formation after mild COVID-19 (dated by TCRdb to 2020 to 2022). Background on the whole study: TCR sequence clusters from the two donors were found to be largely donor specific. T-cell clones expanding and contracting after mild COVID-19 in a couple of donors were tracked by longitudinal TCRalpha and TCRbeta repertoire sequencing. The cohort comprised two young, previously healthy adult volunteers, one female and one male.

Sequencing used an Illumina NovaSeq 6000. TCRalpha and TCRbeta cDNA libraries were built by 5'RACE with constant-segment primers, adding sample barcodes and unique molecular identifiers. RNA was extracted from every sample with Trizol reagent. Library amplification was performed in two PCR steps, and a second sample barcode and Illumina TruSeq adapters were introduced in the second step. Sequencing of libraries was performed on an Illumina NovaSeq with 2 x 150 bp paired-end reads. Per the authors' processing: The reads were demultiplexed and collapsed into UMI-guided consensus sequences using migec v1.2.7. Using mixcr v2.1.11, UMI consensuses were aligned to TRA and TRB V and J templates and then assembled into clonotypes. Clonotypes were classified as expanded or contracted when called significant by both edgeR and NoisET, with noise models trained on biological replicates. edgeR calls used a false discovery rate-adjusted p below 0.01 and a log2 fold-change threshold of 1. As an exploratory analysis of dynamics, PCA with hierarchical clustering was applied to max-normalized trajectories of the 1000 most abundant clonotypes. Each responding clone was given a CD4 or CD8 phenotype based on the CD4+ and CD8+ repertoires, which had been sequenced separately. Using fastp trimming at Q25 and MiXCR clonotype assembly, TCRdb reanalyzed the public sequencing data and kept in-frame beta chains. Records with the same CDR3 protein are collapsed into one entry carrying the most frequent genes and DNA. These V and J calls derive from TCRdb rather than the authors' analysis. This sample gives roughly 140,000 distinct CDR3 sequences in total; 14% of them show up just once. The ten largest make up 25% to 30% of the sample.

Overall results and qualifications from the work: Only a couple of mild cases were covered by the study, and larger cohorts that include severe cases with pre-infection samples were considered necessary. Contracting CD4+ clones were located mainly in the CM and EM memory subsets, whereas CD8+ clones were found to be enriched in EMRA. The second-wave clones that peaked on day 37 were not confirmed to be SARS-CoV-2 specific. Clones that contracted from day 15 to 85 showed balanced CD4/CD8 phenotypes, whereas a second wave of clones that expanded from day 15 to 37 leaned towards CD4+. The detection of some responding clones in pre-infection memory suggests that pre-existing cross-reactive memory T cells joined the SARS-CoV-2 response.

The germline V gene (reference sequence) sets CDR1 to SEHNR and CDR2 to FQNEAQ. Trimming takes 5 bases off V and 1 base off J; junction bases not matched to a gene: 5. Counted from cysteine to phenylalanine, this CDR3 has 15 amino acids. Left in the record is the CDR3 DNA by itself, 45 bases read in frame from the first base. Ficoll-Paque density gradient centrifugation was the method used to isolate PBMCs. Details on this clonotype: Its antigen is still unknown. Base qualities were left out, and no much larger clone turns up one base away.

This sequence uses TRBV7-9 and TRBJ2-1, with 7 junctional bases fitting TRBD2. Sequencing was done on a sample of PBMCs or a T cell subset sorted from them (not recorded which). The TCR originated in an adult woman who had mild COVID-19 (a few samples of this study predate the infection). The sample titles of this study are shuffled in the database, so cell type and time point are left out; the donor was told from shared clones. The CDR3 protein: CASSPRLASYNEQFF. The nucleotide sequence reads as follows: TGTGCCAGCAGCCCCAGACTAGCTTCCTACAATGAGCAGTTCTTC.